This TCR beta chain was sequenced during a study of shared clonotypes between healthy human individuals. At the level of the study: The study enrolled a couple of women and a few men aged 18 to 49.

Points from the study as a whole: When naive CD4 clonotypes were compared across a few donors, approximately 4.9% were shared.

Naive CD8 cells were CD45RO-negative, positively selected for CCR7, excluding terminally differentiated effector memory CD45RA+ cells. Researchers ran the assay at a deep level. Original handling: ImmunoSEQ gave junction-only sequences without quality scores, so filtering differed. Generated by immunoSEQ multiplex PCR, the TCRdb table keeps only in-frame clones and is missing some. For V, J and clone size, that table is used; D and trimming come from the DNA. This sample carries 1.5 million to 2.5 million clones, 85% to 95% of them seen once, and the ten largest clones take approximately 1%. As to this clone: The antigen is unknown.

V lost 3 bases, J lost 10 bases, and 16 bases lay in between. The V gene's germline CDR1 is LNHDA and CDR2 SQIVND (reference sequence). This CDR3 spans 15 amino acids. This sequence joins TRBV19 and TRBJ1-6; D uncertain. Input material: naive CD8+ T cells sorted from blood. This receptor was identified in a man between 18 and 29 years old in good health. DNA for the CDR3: TGTGCCAGTAGTATGGGTCAGCGAGGAGGGTCACCCCTCCACTTT. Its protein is CASSMGQRGGSPLHF.